The sequence of this T cell receptor beta chain was determined in a study of T cell changes during pregnancy in multiple sclerosis. Profiling relied on immunoSEQ multiplex PCR, and the TCRdb table lists in-frame clones only, not all of them. Of about 38,000 clones in the sample, 85% to 95% were seen once. This receptor was obtained from a female donor with multiple sclerosis, enrolled in a pregnancy study. The sample in question was CD8+ T cells from peripheral blood mononuclear cells, obtained in the third trimester of pregnancy.

Here the CDR3 DNA reads TGCGCCAGCAGTCCTACCATGACAGATTGGAACACTGAAGCTTTCTTT. Translating it yields CASSPTMTDWNTEAFF. The V and J genes are TRBV10-2 and TRBJ1-1; perhaps TRBD1 as D (5 bases). The CDR3 is 16 residues long. Trimming stripped 5 bases from V and 1 base from J, with 17 bases between. Germline CDR1 and CDR2: WSHSY and SAAADI.